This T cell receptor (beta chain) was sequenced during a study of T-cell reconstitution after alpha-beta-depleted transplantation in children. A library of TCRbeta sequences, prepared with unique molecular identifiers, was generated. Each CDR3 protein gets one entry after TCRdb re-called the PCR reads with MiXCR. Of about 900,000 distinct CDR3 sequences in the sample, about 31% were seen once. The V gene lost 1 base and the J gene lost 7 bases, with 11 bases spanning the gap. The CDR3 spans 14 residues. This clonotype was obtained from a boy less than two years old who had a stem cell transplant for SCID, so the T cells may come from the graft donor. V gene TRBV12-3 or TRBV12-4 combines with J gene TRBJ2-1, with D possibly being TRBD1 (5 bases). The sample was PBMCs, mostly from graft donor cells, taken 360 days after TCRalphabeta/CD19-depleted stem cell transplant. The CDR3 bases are TGTGCCAGCAGTTTAGGGGGCCTAACGAATGAGCAGTTCTTC. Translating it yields CASSLGGLTNEQFF.